This entry concerns a single T cell receptor (beta chain). Its specificity is unknown. This CDR3 comprises 14 residues. CDR1 SEHNR and CDR2 FQNEAQ come from the germline V gene (reference sequence). Trimming removed 5 bases from V and 1 base from J; junction bases left unmatched: 3. Using immunoSEQ multiplex PCR, the repertoire was profiled, and TCRdb retains in-frame clones only, with some absent. The table includes about 43,000 clones, just under 95% detected once. The sample belongs to a study of OX40 agonist ivuxolimab in advanced cancers. For the study at large: Mean age around 64 years, range about 20 to 79; about 81% male. The study, taken as a whole, reports: Expanded clones were, on average, more numerous in CD8+ T cells than in CD4+.

Patients were excluded for autoimmune disease history or systemic immunosuppression. The V and J genes are TRBV7-9 and TRBJ1-1; TRBD1 matches 8 bases. Sequencing used CD4+ or CD8+ T cells sorted from blood, obtained in a trial of the OX40 agonist ivuxolimab. This TCR was recovered from an adult with an advanced solid tumor such as melanoma, head and neck, liver or kidney cancer. The CDR3 protein is CASSAGTGNTEAFF. In DNA form, the CDR3 reads TGTGCCAGCAGCGCGGGGACAGGGAACACTGAAGCTTTCTTT.